A single T cell receptor (beta chain) is shown here with its context. The target antigen is unknown. TCRdb processed the reads anew with MiXCR; each CDR3 protein has one entry. The sample consists of 75,000 to 100,000 distinct CDR3 sequences, approximately 32% of them appearing once. These data come from a study of T cell repertoires in cytomegalovirus infection. About the study: Recently identified HLA-C-restricted CMV epitopes and well-studied HLA-B-restricted CMV epitopes were used by the study. Indicated by public TCR beta signatures were CMV infection and matching HLA type.

Notes on the study in general: Carriers of CMV plus the relevant HLA were identified by cumulative public TCR beta family frequency.

Specimen: CD8+ T cells from cultured PBMCs, collected from culture after CMV antigen stimulation. The sequence derives from a human donor in good health (CMV status not recorded). Some clones in this sample may be carry-over from other donors' samples.

The CDR3 loop reads CASSSGTENTEAFF. CDR3 DNA: TGTGCCAGCAGCTCCGGGACAGAGAACACTGAAGCTTTCTTT. V and J are TRBV7-4 and TRBJ1-1; 7 bases are shared with TRBD1. CDR3 length: 14 residues. V was clipped by 4 bases and J by 1 base; unmatched bases: 3. Germline V lookup: CDR1 SGHVT, CDR2 SQSDAQ. The whole variable domain, filled in from reference TRBV7-4 and TRBJ1-1, reads GAGVSQSPRYKVAKRGRDVALRCDSISGHVTLYWYRQTLGQGSEVLTYSQSDAQRDKSGRPSGRFSAERPERSVSTLKIQRTEQGDSAVYLCASSSGTENTEAFFGQGTRLTVV.